In its sample, the clone carrying this TCR beta chain was seen many times. No antigen is known for it. This record belongs to a study of CD8 T cells in ankylosing spondylitis. Study-level results: A subset of motif variants has previously been described in the synovial fluid and blood of reactive arthritis. Clones linked to disease, bearing a CD8+ phenotype, were relatively rare in peripheral blood. Blood of patients with ankylosing spondylitis appeared to be characterized by a TCR beta motif of several highly homologous variants.

In TCRdb, the 5' RACE reads were re-called with MiXCR into one record per CDR3 protein. In the table there are some 220,000 distinct CDR3 sequences, 6% to 8.5% of which are singletons. The V gene's germline CDR1 is SGHDN and CDR2 FVKESK. CDR3 length equals 16 residues. The V gene lost 3 bases and the J gene lost 3 bases, with 17 bases spanning the gap. The genes are TRBV14 and TRBJ1-1; D gene ambiguous. Specimen: blood, either unsorted or a sorted T cell fraction (not recorded which). This receptor was obtained from a male donor with ankylosing spondylitis. The CDR3 bases are TGTGCCAGCAGCCAGGGAGGCGGGAAGGCGTACACTGAAGCTTTCTTT. It specifies CASSQGGGKAYTEAFF.